These 20 T cell receptor beta chains were all obtained from the same sample, sequenced in a study of identical twins' blood T cells. TCRdb ran MiXCR on the 5' RACE reads and lists one entry per CDR3 protein. This sample has about 370,000 distinct CDR3 sequences, with about 28% found just once. The sample consisted of PBMCs. These receptors came from a woman between 18 and 49 years old in good health.

A remark on this clonotype: One end of the junction varies from germline; a read error may be responsible. The rearrangement uses TRBV7-9 and TRBJ1-3; D possibly corresponds to TRBD1 (5 bases). CDR3 length equals 14 residues. The V gene's germline CDR1 is SEHNR and CDR2 FQNEAQ (reference sequence). The chain's CDR3 is CASSFREGRNTIYF. CDR3 DNA: TGTGCCAGCAGCTTCCGGGAGGGGAGAAACACTATATATTTT.

Ten or more counts support this clonotype. The rearrangement joins TRBV11-2 to TRBJ2-5, with 9 bases lining up with TRBD1. Trimming took 5 bases from V and 2 from J; bases not matched to a gene: 6. The CDR3 covers 15 residues. CDR1 is SGHAT and CDR2 is FQNNGV in the germline V gene. CDR3 DNA sequence: TGTGCCAGCAGCAACAGACAGGGGGGTCAAGAGACCCAGTACTTC. It translates to CASSNRQGGQETQYF.

This clonotype was counted at least ten times. The CDR3 nucleotides read TGTGCCACCAGTGATTCAGCAGAGTCCGGGGAGCTGTTTTTT. Protein product: CATSDSAESGELFF. This chain joins TRBV24-1 and TRBJ2-2; D uncertain. The V gene lost 2 bases and the J gene lost 6 bases, with 9 bases spanning the gap. The germline V gene has CDR1 KGHDR and CDR2 SFDVKD. This CDR3 has 14 residues.

This clonotype was recorded a few times. The chain links TRBV5-1 to TRBJ2-1; 11 positions match TRBD2. CDR1 is SGHRS and CDR2 is YFSETQ in the germline V gene. V dropped 8 bases and J dropped 9; count of bases not matched to a gene: 13. CDR3 length: 15 residues. CDR3 residues: CASRTGTSGSGEQFF. The CDR3 nucleotides are TGCGCCAGTAGAACCGGGACTAGCGGTTCGGGTGAGCAGTTCTTC.

This clonotype has a handful of counts. The V and J genes are TRBV3-1 and TRBJ1-3; D unclear. CDR1 is LGHDT and CDR2 is YNNKEL in the germline V gene (reference sequence). Trimming took off 5 bases at V and 0 bases at J, with 11 bases between the two ends. The CDR3 extends over 15 amino acids. The CDR3 sequence: CASSVSGSSGNTIYF. CDR3 coding DNA: TGTGCCAGCAGCGTCAGCGGGAGCTCTGGAAACACCATATATTTT.

This clonotype has more than one count but fewer than ten. V usage is TRBV7-9 and J usage is TRBJ2-7, with D unresolved. The CDR3 has 14 residues. Germline CDR1 is SEHNR and CDR2 is FQNEAQ (reference sequence). Trimming left V 5 bases short and J 0 bases short, with 11 bases between. The CDR3 sequence: CASSGRNSSYEQYF. CDR3 in DNA: TGTGCCAGCAGCGGCCGGAACAGCTCCTACGAGCAGTACTTC.

A word on this clonotype: At one of its ends the junction is not consistent with the germline gene, which may arise from a read error. The CDR3 is CSAKGNEKLFF. The CDR3 DNA reads TGTAGTGCTAAGGGCAATGAAAAACTGTTTTTT. V is TRBV20-1 and J is TRBJ1-4, with D hard to call. Germline V gene data show CDR1 as DFQATT and CDR2 as SNEGSKA (reference sequence). The CDR3 has 11 residues.

This chain links TRBV11-1 with TRBJ2-3, with D tentatively TRBD1 or TRBD2 (5 bases each). In germline, CDR1 is SGHAT, CDR2 FQDESV (reference sequence). The ends were cut back, 3 bases at V and 6 bases at J, with 16 bases in the middle. CDR3 length equals 15 residues. CDR3 in amino acids: CASSFQRGLADTQYF. DNA of the CDR3: TGTGCCAGCAGCTTTCAGAGGGGCCTCGCGGATACGCAGTATTTT.

In its sample, this clonotype was seen many times. The CDR3: CSARPTGRGNTIYF. DNA of the CDR3: TGCAGTGCTAGGCCGACAGGACGTGGAAACACCATATATTTT. The V call is TRBV20-1, the J call TRBJ1-3, with a weak D call TRBD1 (6 bases). Trimming pared 3 bases from V and 3 bases from J, leaving 12 bases between. The germline V gene has CDR1 DFQATT and CDR2 SNEGSKA (reference sequence). The CDR3 runs 14 residues.

On this clonotype itself: A much larger clone sits a single nucleotide away, making a read error possible. The genes are TRBV12-3 or TRBV12-4 and TRBJ1-1, with D possibly TRBD1 on 5 matching bases. V shed 6 bases and J shed 4 bases, with 18 bases lying between them. The CDR3 length is 15 residues. This CDR3 reads CASSREGIRGTEAFF. The CDR3 coding sequence is TGTGCCAGCAGCAGAGAGGGGATCCGGGGCACTGAAGCTTTCTTT.

CDR3 residues: CATQQGDAEAFF. DNA of the CDR3: TGTGCCACCCAACAGGGGGACGCTGAAGCTTTCTTT. J is TRBJ1-1 and V is TRBV11-2; 8 bases align to TRBD1. Trimming took 10 bases from V and 6 from J; bases not matched to a gene: 7. The CDR3 is 12 amino acids. Germline V CDR1 and CDR2: SGHAT, FQNNGV.

About this clonotype itself: A clone one base away is much larger, so this may be a read error. This chain uses TRBV20-1 with TRBJ1-2, with TRBD1 as a possible D gene (5 bases). The CDR3 extends over 12 amino acids. CDR1 and CDR2 (germline): DFQATT, SNEGSKA (reference sequence). The V and J ends lost 3 bases and 12 bases respectively, with 17 bases between them. CDR3: CSASGGTEGHTF. The CDR3 coding sequence is TGCAGTGCTAGCGGTGGGACGGAAGGCCACACCTTC.

Remarks on this clonotype: One end of the junction is discordant with germline, which a read error may explain. The chain carries TRBV4-2 and TRBJ1-1; D remains ambiguous. Germline V lookup: CDR1 LGHNA, CDR2 YNFKEQ. This CDR3 spans 17 amino acids. CDR3 coding DNA: TGTGCCAGCAACCAAGAGGGATTTCCGATCTATAACACTGAAGCTTTCTTT. Translating gives CASNQEGFPIYNTEAFF.

This clonotype was recorded a few times. The chain employs TRBV20-1 and TRBJ1-1, with 7 bases lining up with TRBD1. The CDR3 totals 14 residues. The ends lost 5 bases at V and 3 bases at J; junction bases unmatched: 9. Germline assignment: CDR1 DFQATT and CDR2 SNEGSKA (reference sequence). CDR3 amino acids: CSASTGGQDTEAFF. In DNA form, the CDR3 reads TGCAGTGCTTCTACAGGCGGACAGGACACTGAAGCTTTCTTT.

The V and J genes are TRBV29-1 and TRBJ2-2, with D tentatively TRBD1 (5 bases). Germline CDR1 SQVTM, CDR2 ANQGSEA. Trimming took off 8 bases at V and 2 bases at J, with 12 bases between the two ends. The CDR3 runs 13 residues. The CDR3 nucleotides read TGCAGCACATCGACAGTAAACACCGGGGAGCTGTTTTTT. Translation gives CSTSTVNTGELFF.

This clonotype was detected a few times. The genes are TRBV20-1 and TRBJ1-2; 9 bases line up with TRBD1. After removal of 0 bases from V and 9 bases from J, the junction contained 5 bases not matched to a gene. Germline V gene lookup returns CDR1 DFQATT and CDR2 SNEGSKA (reference sequence). The CDR3 is made up of 13 amino acids. This chain's CDR3 is CSAREGTGMSYTF. The DNA of the CDR3 is TGCAGTGCTAGAGAGGGGACAGGGATGAGCTACACCTTC.

V and J are TRBV19 and TRBJ2-3, with D maybe TRBD1 (5 bases). Trimming shortened V by 5 bases and J by 5 bases, and 8 bases separated the two germline ends. The CDR3 extends over 12 amino acids. Germline loops: CDR1 LNHDA, CDR2 SQIVND (reference sequence). Here the CDR3 DNA reads TGTGCCAGTAGTGTGGGGCAAGATACGCAGTATTTT. Protein sequence: CASSVGQDTQYF.

The chain employs TRBV19 and TRBJ2-1; the match to TRBD2 covers 7 bases. Trimming at V came to 3 bases and at J to 9 bases, leaving 11 bases not matched to a gene. The CDR3 length is 15 residues. Per the germline V gene, CDR1 is LNHDA and CDR2 is SQIVND (reference sequence). CDR3 nucleotide sequence: TGTGCCAGTAGTATTACTAGCGTGAGGGCCGTTGAGCAGTTCTTC. It yields the protein CASSITSVRAVEQFF. Based on the CDR3 plus reference TRBV19 and TRBJ2-1, the full variable domain is DGGITQSPKYLFRKEGQNVTLSCEQNLNHDAMYWYRQDPGQGLRLIYYSQIVNDFQKGDIAEGYSVSREKKESFPLTVTSAQKNPTAFYLCASSITSVRAVEQFFGPGTRLTVL.

This clonotype was seen many times. The V gene is TRBV7-9, the J gene TRBJ2-1; D unclear. This CDR3 has 14 amino acids. The V end lost 0 bases, the J end lost 4 bases, and 7 bases lay between the germline ends. Per the germline V gene, CDR1 is SEHNR and CDR2 is FQNEAQ (reference sequence). CDR3 sequence reads: CASSLAGSYNEQFF. CDR3 in DNA: TGTGCCAGCAGCTTAGCGGGATCTTACAATGAGCAGTTCTTC.

The rearrangement uses TRBV29-1 and TRBJ1-2; 7 bases are shared with TRBD1. The CDR3 is 11 amino acids. Germline V gene sequence: CDR1 SQVTM, CDR2 ANQGSEA. Trimming removed 8 bases from V and 6 bases from J; junction bases left unmatched: 6. In DNA form, the CDR3 reads TGCAGCACTCAGGGGGGCCATGGCTACACCTTC. Its protein product is CSTQGGHGYTF.